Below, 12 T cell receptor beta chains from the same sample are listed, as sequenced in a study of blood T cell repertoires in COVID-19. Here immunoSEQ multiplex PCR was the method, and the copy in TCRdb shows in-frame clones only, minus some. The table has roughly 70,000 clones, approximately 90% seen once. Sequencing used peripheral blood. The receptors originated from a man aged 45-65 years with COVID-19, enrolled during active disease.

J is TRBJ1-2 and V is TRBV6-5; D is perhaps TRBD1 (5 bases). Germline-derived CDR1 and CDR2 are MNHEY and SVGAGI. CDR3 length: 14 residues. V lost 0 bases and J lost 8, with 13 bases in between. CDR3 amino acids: CASSYSTEKGGYTF. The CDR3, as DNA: TGTGCCAGCAGTTACTCGACAGAAAAAGGAGGCTACACCTTC.

For the CDR3, the DNA is TGTGCCAGTAGTATAGATCTGGGGGGAGGGCAGCCCCAGCATTTT. It codes for CASSIDLGGGQPQHF. The V and J genes are TRBV19 and TRBJ1-5, with a tentative D call TRBD1 (5 bases). This CDR3 spans 15 amino acids. Trimming took off 0 bases at V and 7 bases at J, with 13 bases between the two ends. Per germline, CDR1 LNHDA and CDR2 SQIVND (reference sequence). Full variable domain (outside the CDR3, taken from reference TRBV19 and TRBJ1-5): DGGITQSPKYLFRKEGQNVTLSCEQNLNHDAMYWYRQDPGQGLRLIYYSQIVNDFQKGDIAEGYSVSREKKESFPLTVTSAQKNPTAFYLCASSIDLGGGQPQHFGDGTRLSIL.

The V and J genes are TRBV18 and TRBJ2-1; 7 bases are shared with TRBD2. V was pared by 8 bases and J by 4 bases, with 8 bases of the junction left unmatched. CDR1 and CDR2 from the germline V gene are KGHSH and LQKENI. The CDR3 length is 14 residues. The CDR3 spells CASTTSRLYNEQFF. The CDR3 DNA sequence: TGTGCCAGCACGACTAGCCGATTGTACAATGAGCAGTTCTTC.

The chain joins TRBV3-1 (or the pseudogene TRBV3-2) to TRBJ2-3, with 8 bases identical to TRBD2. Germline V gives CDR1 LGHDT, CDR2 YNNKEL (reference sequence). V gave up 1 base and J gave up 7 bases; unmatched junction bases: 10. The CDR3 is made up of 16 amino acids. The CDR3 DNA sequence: TGTGCCAGCAGCCAAGTGGGAGCGGGAGTCCAATATACGCAGTATTTT. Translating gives CASSQVGAGVQYTQYF.

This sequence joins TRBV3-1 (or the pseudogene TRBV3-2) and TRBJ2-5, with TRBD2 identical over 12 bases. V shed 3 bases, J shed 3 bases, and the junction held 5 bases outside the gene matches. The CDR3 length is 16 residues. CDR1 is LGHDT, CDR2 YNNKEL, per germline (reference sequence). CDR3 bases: TGTGCCAGCAGCCACGGACTAGCGGGAAGCGAAGAGACCCAGTACTTC. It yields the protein CASSHGLAGSEETQYF.

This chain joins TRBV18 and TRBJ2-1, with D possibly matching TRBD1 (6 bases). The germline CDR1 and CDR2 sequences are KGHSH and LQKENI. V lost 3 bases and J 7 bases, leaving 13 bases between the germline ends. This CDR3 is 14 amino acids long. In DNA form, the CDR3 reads TGTGCCAGCTCACCTGGGGGCGGGTATAATGAGCAGTTCTTC. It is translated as CASSPGGGYNEQFF.

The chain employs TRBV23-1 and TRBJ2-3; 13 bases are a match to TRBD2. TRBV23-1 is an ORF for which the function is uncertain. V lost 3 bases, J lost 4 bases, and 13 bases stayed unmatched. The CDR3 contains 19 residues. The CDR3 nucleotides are TGCGCCAGCAGTCACCGCGGACTAGCGGGAGAGCCGTTAGCAGATACGCAGTATTTT. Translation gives CASSHRGLAGEPLADTQYF.

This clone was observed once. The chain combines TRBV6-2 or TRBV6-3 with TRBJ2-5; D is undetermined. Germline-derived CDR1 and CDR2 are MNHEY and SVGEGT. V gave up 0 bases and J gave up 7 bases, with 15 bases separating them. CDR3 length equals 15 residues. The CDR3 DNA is TGTGCCAGCAGTTACTCGATTGTTGAGTCAGGGACCCAGTACTTC. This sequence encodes CASSYSIVESGTQYF.

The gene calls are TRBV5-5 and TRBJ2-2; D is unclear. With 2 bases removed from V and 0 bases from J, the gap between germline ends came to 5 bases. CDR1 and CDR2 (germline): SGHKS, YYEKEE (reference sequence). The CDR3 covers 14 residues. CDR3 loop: CASSFQANTGELFF. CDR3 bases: TGTGCCAGCAGCTTCCAGGCGAACACCGGGGAGCTGTTTTTT.

The CDR3 bases are TGCGCCAGCAGCTTGGAACCCGGGGGGGCGCATTCAGATACGCAGTATTTT. Amino acids: CASSLEPGGAHSDTQYF. This chain joins TRBV5-1 and TRBJ2-3, with TRBD2 identical over 8 bases. CDR3 size: 17 residues. J gave up 4 bases and V 0 bases, and 10 bases lay outside the gene matches. The V gene's germline CDR1 is SGHRS and CDR2 YFSETQ.

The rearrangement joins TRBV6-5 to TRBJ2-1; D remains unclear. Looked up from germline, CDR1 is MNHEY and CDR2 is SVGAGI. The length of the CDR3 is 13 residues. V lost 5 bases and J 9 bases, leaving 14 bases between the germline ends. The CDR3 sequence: CASSRSLQSEQFF. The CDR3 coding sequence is TGTGCCAGCAGTAGGAGCTTGCAGAGTGAGCAGTTCTTC.

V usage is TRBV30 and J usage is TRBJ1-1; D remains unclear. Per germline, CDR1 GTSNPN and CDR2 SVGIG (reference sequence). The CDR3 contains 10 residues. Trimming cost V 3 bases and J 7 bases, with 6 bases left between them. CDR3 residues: CAWRRLEAFF. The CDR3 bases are TGTGCCTGGAGGAGGCTTGAAGCTTTCTTT. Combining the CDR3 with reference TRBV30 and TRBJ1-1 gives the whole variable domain SQTIHQWPATLVQPVGSPLSLECTVEGTSNPNLYWYRQAAGRGLQLLFYSVGIGQISSEVPQNLSASRPQDRQFILSSKKLLLSDSGFYLCAWRRLEAFFGQGTRLTVV.